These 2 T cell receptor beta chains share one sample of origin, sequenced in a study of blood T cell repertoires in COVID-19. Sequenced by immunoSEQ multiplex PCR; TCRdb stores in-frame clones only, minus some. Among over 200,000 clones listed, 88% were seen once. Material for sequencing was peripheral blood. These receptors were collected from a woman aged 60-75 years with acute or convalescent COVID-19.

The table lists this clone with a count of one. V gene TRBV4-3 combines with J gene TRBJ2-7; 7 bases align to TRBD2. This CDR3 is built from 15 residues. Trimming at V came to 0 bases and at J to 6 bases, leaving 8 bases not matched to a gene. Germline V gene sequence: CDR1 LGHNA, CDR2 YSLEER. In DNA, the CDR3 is TGCGCCAGCAGCCAAGATCCGGCGGGAGACGGCGAGCAGTACTTC. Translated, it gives CASSQDPAGDGEQYF.

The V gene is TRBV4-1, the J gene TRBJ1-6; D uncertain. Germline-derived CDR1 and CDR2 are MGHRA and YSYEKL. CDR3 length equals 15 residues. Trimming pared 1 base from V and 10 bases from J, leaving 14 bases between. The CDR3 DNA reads TGCGCCAGCAGCCAAGTAGCAAGCATAGGATCACCCCTCCACTTT. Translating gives CASSQVASIGSPLHF.